The T cell receptor beta chain under discussion was sequenced for a study of immune characterization of retroperitoneal liposarcoma. Concerning this clonotype itself: Just one base apart from a much larger clone, this may be a read error.

In germline, CDR1 is SGHVS, CDR2 FQNEAQ. CDR3 size: 15 residues. TCRdb used MiXCR to reprocess the PCR reads, holding one entry per CDR3 protein. The data contain about 10,000 distinct CDR3 sequences, over 35% of them singletons. The chain has TRBV7-8 and TRBJ2-1, with TRBD1 matching over 8 bases. The DNA end favors TRBJ2-4, so the J call may be wrong. Sequences were obtained from tumor tissue. The TCR comes from a female donor with retroperitoneal liposarcoma. CDR3 nucleotide sequence: TGTGCCAGCAGCTTGACAGGGGCCTCCTACAATGATCAGTACTTC. This encodes CASSLTGASYNDQYF.